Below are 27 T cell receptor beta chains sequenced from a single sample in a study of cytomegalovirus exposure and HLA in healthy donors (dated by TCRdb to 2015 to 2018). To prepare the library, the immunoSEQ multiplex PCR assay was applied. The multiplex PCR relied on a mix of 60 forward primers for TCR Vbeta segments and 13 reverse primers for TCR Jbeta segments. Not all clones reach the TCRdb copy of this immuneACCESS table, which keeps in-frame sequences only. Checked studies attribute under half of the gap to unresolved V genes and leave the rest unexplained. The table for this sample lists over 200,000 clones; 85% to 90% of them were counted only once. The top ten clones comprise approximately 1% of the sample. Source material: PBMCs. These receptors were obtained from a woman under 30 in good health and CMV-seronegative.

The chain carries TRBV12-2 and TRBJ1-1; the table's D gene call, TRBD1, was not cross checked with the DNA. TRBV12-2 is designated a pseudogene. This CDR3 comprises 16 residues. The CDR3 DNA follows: TGTGCAAGTCGCTTATATGTTGGACGGACAGATACTGAAGCTTTCTTT. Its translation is CASRLYVGRTDTEAFF.

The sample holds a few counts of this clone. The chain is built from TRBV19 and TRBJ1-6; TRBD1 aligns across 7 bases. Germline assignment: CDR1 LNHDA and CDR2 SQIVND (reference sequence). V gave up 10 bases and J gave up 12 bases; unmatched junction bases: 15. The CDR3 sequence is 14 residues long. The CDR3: CATQTGAPLGPLHF. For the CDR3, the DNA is TGTGCCACCCAAACAGGGGCGCCCCTTGGACCCCTCCACTTT.

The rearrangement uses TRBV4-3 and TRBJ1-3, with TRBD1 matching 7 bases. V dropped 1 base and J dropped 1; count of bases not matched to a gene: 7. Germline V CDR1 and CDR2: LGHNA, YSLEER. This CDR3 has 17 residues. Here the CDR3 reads CASSQGWQGGSGNTIYF. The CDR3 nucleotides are TGCGCCAGCAGCCAAGGGTGGCAGGGGGGTTCTGGAAACACCATATATTTT.

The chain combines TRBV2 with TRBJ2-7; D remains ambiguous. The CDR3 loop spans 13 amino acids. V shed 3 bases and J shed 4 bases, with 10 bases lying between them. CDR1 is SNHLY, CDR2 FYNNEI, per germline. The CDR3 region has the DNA TGTGCCAGCAGTGATACCGGGTCTTACGAGCAGTACTTC. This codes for CASSDTGSYEQYF.

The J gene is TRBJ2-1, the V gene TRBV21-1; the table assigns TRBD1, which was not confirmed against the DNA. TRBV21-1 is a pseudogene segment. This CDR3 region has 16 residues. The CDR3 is CASSKCLGQGSNEQFF. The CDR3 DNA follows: TGTGCCAGCAGCAAATGTCTCGGACAGGGAAGCAATGAGCAGTTCTTC.

The CDR3 spells CASSPVPLTGAIEKLFF. CDR3 nucleotides: TGCGCCAGCAGCCCCGTACCGCTCACAGGGGCGATTGAAAAACTGTTTTTT. The rearrangement links TRBV5-1 to TRBJ1-4; 7 nucleotides match TRBD1. The CDR3 runs to 17 residues. Trimming cost V 4 bases and J 7 bases; bases outside gene matches: 16. In germline, CDR1 is SGHRS, CDR2 YFSETQ.

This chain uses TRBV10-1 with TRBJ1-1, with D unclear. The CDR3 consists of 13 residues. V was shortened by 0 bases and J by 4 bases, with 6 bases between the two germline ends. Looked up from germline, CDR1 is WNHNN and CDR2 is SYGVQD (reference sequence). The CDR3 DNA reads TGCGCCAGCAGTGAGTCGGAGGGCACTGAAGCTTTCTTT. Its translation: CASSESEGTEAFF.

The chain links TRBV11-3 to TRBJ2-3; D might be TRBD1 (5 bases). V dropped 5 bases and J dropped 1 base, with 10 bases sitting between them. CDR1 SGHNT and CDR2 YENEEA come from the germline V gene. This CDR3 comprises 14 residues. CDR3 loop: CASSPQGGTDTQYF. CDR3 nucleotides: TGTGCCAGCAGCCCCCAGGGTGGCACAGATACGCAGTATTTT.

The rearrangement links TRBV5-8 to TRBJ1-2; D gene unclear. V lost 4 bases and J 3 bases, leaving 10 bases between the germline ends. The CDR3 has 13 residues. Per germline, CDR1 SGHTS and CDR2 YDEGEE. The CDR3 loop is CASSPDIYYGYTF. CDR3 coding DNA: TGTGCCAGCAGCCCCGACATTTACTATGGCTACACCTTC.

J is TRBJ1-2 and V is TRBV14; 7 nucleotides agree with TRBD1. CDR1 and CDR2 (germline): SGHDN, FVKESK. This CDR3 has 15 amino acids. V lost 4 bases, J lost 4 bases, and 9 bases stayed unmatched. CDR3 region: CASSRLTGTLYGYTF. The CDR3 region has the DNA TGTGCCAGCAGCCGCCTGACAGGGACCCTCTATGGCTACACCTTC.

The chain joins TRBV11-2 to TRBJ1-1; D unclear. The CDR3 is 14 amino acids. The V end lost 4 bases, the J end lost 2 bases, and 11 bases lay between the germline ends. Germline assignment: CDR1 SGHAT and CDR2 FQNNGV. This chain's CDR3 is CASSYQLGNTEAFF. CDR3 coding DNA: TGTGCCAGCAGCTACCAGCTGGGCAACACTGAAGCTTTCTTT.

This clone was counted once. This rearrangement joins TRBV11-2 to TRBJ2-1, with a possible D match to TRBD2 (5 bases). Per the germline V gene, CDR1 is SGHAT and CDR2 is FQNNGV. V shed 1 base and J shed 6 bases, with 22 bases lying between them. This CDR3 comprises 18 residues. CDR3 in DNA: TGTGCCAGCAGCTTAGGGGGTAGTAGCCGGGGTGTCTTCAATGAGCAGTTCTTC. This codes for CASSLGGSSRGVFNEQFF.

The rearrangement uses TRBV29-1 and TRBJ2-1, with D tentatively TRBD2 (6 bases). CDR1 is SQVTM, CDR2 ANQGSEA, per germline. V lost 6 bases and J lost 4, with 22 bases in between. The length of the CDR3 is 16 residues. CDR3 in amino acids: CSVQTQIAVLYNEQFF. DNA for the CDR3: TGCAGCGTGCAGACCCAGATAGCGGTCTTATACAATGAGCAGTTCTTC.

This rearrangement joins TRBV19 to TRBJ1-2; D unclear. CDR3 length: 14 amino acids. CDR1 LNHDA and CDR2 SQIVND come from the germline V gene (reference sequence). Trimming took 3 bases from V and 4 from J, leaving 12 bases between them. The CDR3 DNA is TGTGCCAGTAGTATTGCTAGCAGTCTCTATGGCTACACCTTC. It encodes CASSIASSLYGYTF.

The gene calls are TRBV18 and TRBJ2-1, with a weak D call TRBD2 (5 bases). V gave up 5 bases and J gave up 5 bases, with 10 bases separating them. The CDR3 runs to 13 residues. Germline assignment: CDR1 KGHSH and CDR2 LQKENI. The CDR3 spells CASSATRDNEQFF. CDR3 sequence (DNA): TGTGCCAGCTCAGCTACTAGAGACAATGAGCAGTTCTTC.

The CDR3 DNA follows: TGCGCCAGCAGCCCGACGACAGGGATGAACACTGAAGCTTTCTTT. Translation gives CASSPTTGMNTEAFF. The chain recombines TRBV5-1 with TRBJ1-1, with TRBD1 matching over 7 bases. This CDR3 comprises 15 residues. Germline V gene sequence: CDR1 SGHRS, CDR2 YFSETQ. Trimming removed 4 bases from V and 0 bases from J; junction bases left unmatched: 6.

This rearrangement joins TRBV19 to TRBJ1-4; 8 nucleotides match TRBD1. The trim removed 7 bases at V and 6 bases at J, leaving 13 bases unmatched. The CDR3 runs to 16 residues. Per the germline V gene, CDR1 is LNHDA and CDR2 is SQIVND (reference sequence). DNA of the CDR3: TGTGCCAGTACCAGGGGGCGTTTGACCGAAGATGAAAAACTGTTTTTT. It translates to CASTRGRLTEDEKLFF.

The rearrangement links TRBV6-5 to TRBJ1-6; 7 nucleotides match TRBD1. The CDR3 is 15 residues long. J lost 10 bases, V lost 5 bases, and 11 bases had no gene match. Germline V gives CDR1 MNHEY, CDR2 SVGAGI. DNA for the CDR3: TGTGCCAGCAGTCTCAAGGGGGCGTGGAGATCACCCCTCCACTTT. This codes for CASSLKGAWRSPLHF.

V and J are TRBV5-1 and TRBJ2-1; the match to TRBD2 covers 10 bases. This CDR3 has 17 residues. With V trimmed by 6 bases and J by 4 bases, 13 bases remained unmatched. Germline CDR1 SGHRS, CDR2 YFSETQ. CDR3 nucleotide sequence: TGCGCCAGCACCCACGTGGGGCTAGCGGGGGTTTACAATGAGCAGTTCTTC. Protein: CASTHVGLAGVYNEQFF.

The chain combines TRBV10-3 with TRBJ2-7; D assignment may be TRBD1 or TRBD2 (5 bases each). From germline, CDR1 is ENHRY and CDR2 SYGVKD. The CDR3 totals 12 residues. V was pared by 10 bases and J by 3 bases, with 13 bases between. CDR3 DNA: TGTGCCACCAGCGGAGACAGCTACGAGCAGTACTTC. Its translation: CATSGDSYEQYF.

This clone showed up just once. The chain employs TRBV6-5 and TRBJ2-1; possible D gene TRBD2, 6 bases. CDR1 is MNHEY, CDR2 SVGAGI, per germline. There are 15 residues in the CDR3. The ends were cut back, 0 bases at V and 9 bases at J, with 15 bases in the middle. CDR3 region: CASSYSIGPGGEQFF. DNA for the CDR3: TGTGCCAGCAGTTACTCGATAGGGCCCGGGGGTGAGCAGTTCTTC.

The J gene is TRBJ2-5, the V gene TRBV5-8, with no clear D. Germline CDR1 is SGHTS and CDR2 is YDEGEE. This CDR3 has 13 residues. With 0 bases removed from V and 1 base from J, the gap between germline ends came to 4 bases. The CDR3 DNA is TGTGCCAGCAGCTTGGGACTCCAAGAGACCCAGTACTTC. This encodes CASSLGLQETQYF.

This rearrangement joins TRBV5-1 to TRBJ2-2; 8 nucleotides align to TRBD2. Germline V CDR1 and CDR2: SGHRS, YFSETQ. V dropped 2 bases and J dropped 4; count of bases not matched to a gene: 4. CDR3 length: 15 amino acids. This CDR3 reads CASSFSGGSTGELFF. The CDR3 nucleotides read TGCGCCAGCAGCTTTTCGGGGGGGTCCACCGGGGAGCTGTTTTTT.

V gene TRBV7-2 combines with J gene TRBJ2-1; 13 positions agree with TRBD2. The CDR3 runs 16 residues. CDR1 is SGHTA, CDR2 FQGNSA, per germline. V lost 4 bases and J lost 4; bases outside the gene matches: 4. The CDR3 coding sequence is TGTGCCAGCAGCTCACAGACTAGCGGGGGGTACAATGAGCAGTTCTTC. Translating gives CASSSQTSGGYNEQFF.

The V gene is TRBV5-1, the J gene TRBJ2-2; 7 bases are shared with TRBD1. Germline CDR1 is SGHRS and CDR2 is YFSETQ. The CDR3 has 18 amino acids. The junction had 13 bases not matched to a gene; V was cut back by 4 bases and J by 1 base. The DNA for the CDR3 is TGCGCCAGCAGCACCCGGGACAGCCCTCTGATGAACACCGGGGAGCTGTTTTTT. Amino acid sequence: CASSTRDSPLMNTGELFF.

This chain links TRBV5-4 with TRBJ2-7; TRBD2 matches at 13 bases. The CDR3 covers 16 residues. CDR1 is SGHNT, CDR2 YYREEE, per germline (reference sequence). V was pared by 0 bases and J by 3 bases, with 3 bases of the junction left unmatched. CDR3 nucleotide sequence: TGTGCCAGCAGCTTGGGAGGACTAGCGGGGGACTACGAGCAGTACTTC. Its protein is CASSLGGLAGDYEQYF.

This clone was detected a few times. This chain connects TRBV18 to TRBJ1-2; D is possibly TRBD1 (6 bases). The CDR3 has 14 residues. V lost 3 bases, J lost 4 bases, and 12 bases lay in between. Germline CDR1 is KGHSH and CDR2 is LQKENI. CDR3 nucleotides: TGTGCCAGCTCACCGACGGACAGCCCCTATGGCTACACCTTC. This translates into CASSPTDSPYGYTF.